A selection of T cell receptor beta chains follows, all from one sample in a study of technical replicates of blood from a few donors. The data were produced by immunoSEQ multiplex PCR, yet TCRdb's version contains in-frame clones alone and is incomplete. The sample gives 54,000 or so clones, less than 95% of which show up once; over 0.2% is in the top ten. The sequencing sample was made of T cells isolated from PBMCs. The source is a human donor in good health. Both conserved end residues are part of each CDR3. The order of the fields is J gene, clone size, V gene, D gene, CDR3 protein, CDR3 DNA. A D gene is named only where the DNA matches it firmly. Rows may omit the clone size; those that give it use once, few, many or a size class.

j_gene: TRBJ2-1; abundance: -; v_gene: TRBV9; d_gene: -; CDR3aa: CASSVDSYHNEQFF; CDR3nt: TGTGCCAGCAGCGTGGACAGTTACCACAATGAGCAGTTCTTC
j_gene: TRBJ2-1; abundance: once; v_gene: TRBV11-2; d_gene: TRBD2; CDR3aa: CASSSDIGTRPYNEQFF; CDR3nt: TGTGCCAGCAGCTCAGATATAGGGACTAGGCCCTACAATGAGCAGTTCTTC
j_gene: TRBJ2-1; abundance: -; v_gene: TRBV9; d_gene: TRBD2; CDR3aa: CASSKRGGVNEQFF; CDR3nt: TGTGCCAGCAGCAAACGCGGGGGGGTAAATGAGCAGTTCTTC
j_gene: TRBJ1-6; abundance: -; v_gene: TRBV9; d_gene: -; CDR3aa: CASSVAAGQGGSPLHF; CDR3nt: TGTGCCAGCAGCGTAGCGGCAGGGCAAGGCGGTTCACCCCTCCACTTT
j_gene: TRBJ2-2; abundance: -; v_gene: TRBV7-9; d_gene: -; CDR3aa: CASREGAGELFF; CDR3nt: TGTGCCAGCAGGGAGGGCGCCGGGGAGCTGTTTTTT
j_gene: TRBJ2-3; abundance: -; v_gene: TRBV5-1; d_gene: TRBD2; CDR3aa: CASRDSGTRGADTQYF; CDR3nt: TGCGCCAGCAGAGACTCCGGGACTAGAGGCGCAGATACGCAGTATTTT
j_gene: TRBJ2-1; abundance: -; v_gene: TRBV5-1; d_gene: TRBD2; CDR3aa: CASSRGPREGDEQFF; CDR3nt: TGCGCCAGCAGCCGCGGCCCGCGGGAGGGGGATGAGCAGTTCTTC
j_gene: TRBJ2-3; abundance: -; v_gene: TRBV9; d_gene: TRBD2; CDR3aa: CASSVVSGGGALDTQYF; CDR3nt: TGTGCCAGCAGCGTAGTTTCCGGCGGGGGGGCCCTAGATACGCAGTATTTT
j_gene: TRBJ1-1; abundance: -; v_gene: TRBV11-3; d_gene: TRBD1; CDR3aa: CASSLGQGEAFF; CDR3nt: TGTGCCAGCAGCCTCGGACAGGGTGAGGCTTTCTTT
j_gene: TRBJ2-7; abundance: -; v_gene: TRBV28; d_gene: -; CDR3aa: CASRPVTPISEQYF; CDR3nt: TGTGCCAGCAGACCTGTCACCCCTATAAGCGAGCAGTACTTC
j_gene: TRBJ1-2; abundance: once; v_gene: TRBV28; d_gene: -; CDR3aa: CASSFTDHRETYGYTF; CDR3nt: TGTGCCAGCAGTTTTACCGATCACAGGGAGACCTATGGCTACACCTTC
j_gene: TRBJ2-1; abundance: -; v_gene: TRBV5-1; d_gene: TRBD2; CDR3aa: CASSSKGLAGYNEQFF; CDR3nt: TGCGCCAGCAGCTCCAAGGGACTAGCGGGTTACAATGAGCAGTTCTTC
j_gene: TRBJ2-5; abundance: -; v_gene: TRBV20-1; d_gene: TRBD2; CDR3aa: CSAGSGGTQYF; CDR3nt: TGCAGTGCTGGGTCGGGGGGTACCCAGTACTTC
j_gene: TRBJ1-1; abundance: -; v_gene: TRBV7-9; d_gene: -; CDR3aa: CASSPTGFKAFF; CDR3nt: TGTGCCAGCAGCCCGACAGGTTTTAAAGCTTTCTTT
j_gene: TRBJ2-1; abundance: -; v_gene: TRBV5-1; d_gene: -; CDR3aa: CASSLELITPNEQFF; CDR3nt: TGCGCCAGCAGCTTGGAACTAATAACCCCCAATGAGCAGTTCTTC
j_gene: TRBJ2-1; abundance: -; v_gene: TRBV28; d_gene: TRBD2; CDR3aa: CASSIPGTSVQFF; CDR3nt: TGTGCCAGCAGTATCCCCGGGACTAGCGTTCAGTTCTTC
j_gene: TRBJ2-5; abundance: -; v_gene: TRBV10-1; d_gene: TRBD1; CDR3aa: CASSDRGLQETQYF; CDR3nt: TGCGCCAGCAGCGACAGGGGGCTTCAAGAGACCCAGTACTTC
j_gene: TRBJ2-1; abundance: -; v_gene: TRBV7-2; d_gene: -; CDR3aa: CASTLGGNEQFF; CDR3nt: TGTGCCAGCACCCTAGGGGGAAATGAGCAGTTCTTC
j_gene: TRBJ2-7; abundance: -; v_gene: TRBV7-9; d_gene: TRBD2; CDR3aa: CASSPTGTSGGAAYEQYF; CDR3nt: TGTGCCAGCAGCCCAACCGGGACTAGCGGGGGGGCTGCCTACGAGCAGTACTTC
j_gene: TRBJ2-2; abundance: -; v_gene: TRBV10-3; d_gene: -; CDR3aa: CAISDPPAGSSGELFF; CDR3nt: TGTGCCATCAGTGACCCCCCGGCAGGTTCCTCCGGGGAGCTGTTTTTT
j_gene: TRBJ1-5; abundance: -; v_gene: TRBV29-1; d_gene: TRBD1; CDR3aa: CSVVSGTGVGQPQHF; CDR3nt: TGCAGCGTTGTATCCGGGACAGGGGTTGGTCAGCCCCAGCATTTT
j_gene: TRBJ1-1; abundance: -; v_gene: TRBV10-3; d_gene: -; CDR3aa: CAISINEGRDTEAFF; CDR3nt: TGTGCCATCAGCATTAACGAGGGGAGGGACACTGAAGCTTTCTTT
j_gene: TRBJ2-7; abundance: -; v_gene: TRBV5-4; d_gene: TRBD2; CDR3aa: CASSLAGLAYEQYF; CDR3nt: TGTGCCAGCAGCCTGGCAGGACTAGCCTACGAGCAGTACTTC
j_gene: TRBJ2-3; abundance: -; v_gene: TRBV6-6; d_gene: -; CDR3aa: CASSYSSRVDTQYF; CDR3nt: TGTGCCAGCAGTTACTCATCCAGGGTGGATACGCAGTATTTT
j_gene: TRBJ1-4; abundance: -; v_gene: TRBV7-9; d_gene: -; CDR3aa: CASSWQGWTNEKLFF; CDR3nt: TGTGCCAGCAGCTGGCAGGGGTGGACTAATGAAAAACTGTTTTTT
j_gene: TRBJ1-5; abundance: -; v_gene: TRBV7-9; d_gene: -; CDR3aa: CASSLGLINQPQHF; CDR3nt: TGTGCCAGCAGCTTAGGGCTGATCAATCAGCCCCAGCATTTT
j_gene: TRBJ2-3; abundance: -; v_gene: TRBV28; d_gene: TRBD2; CDR3aa: CASISGITDTQYF; CDR3nt: TGTGCCAGCATTAGCGGGATCACAGATACGCAGTATTTT
j_gene: TRBJ2-2; abundance: -; v_gene: TRBV29-1; d_gene: -; CDR3aa: CSVPGTLNTGELFF; CDR3nt: TGCAGCGTTCCCGGGACACTTAACACCGGGGAGCTGTTTTTT
j_gene: TRBJ2-1; abundance: -; v_gene: TRBV6-5; d_gene: -; CDR3aa: CASRGIGTLHDEQFF; CDR3nt: TGTGCCAGCAGGGGTATCGGGACTCTTCACGATGAGCAGTTCTTC
j_gene: TRBJ2-7; abundance: -; v_gene: TRBV5-4; d_gene: -; CDR3aa: CASSRGGGREQYF; CDR3nt: TGTGCCAGCAGCCGGGGAGGGGGTAGGGAGCAGTACTTC
j_gene: TRBJ2-5; abundance: -; v_gene: TRBV13; d_gene: TRBD2; CDR3aa: CASSFELAGQETQYF; CDR3nt: TGTGCCAGCAGCTTTGAACTAGCGGGACAAGAGACCCAGTACTTC
j_gene: TRBJ1-5; abundance: -; v_gene: TRBV6-6; d_gene: -; CDR3aa: CASSPRQSNQPQHF; CDR3nt: TGTGCCAGCAGTCCACGACAGAGCAATCAGCCCCAGCATTTT
j_gene: TRBJ1-1; abundance: few; v_gene: TRBV7-9; d_gene: -; CDR3aa: CASSPYVQNEAFF; CDR3nt: TGTGCCAGCAGCCCTTATGTGCAGAATGAAGCTTTCTTT
j_gene: TRBJ2-4; abundance: -; v_gene: TRBV12-5; d_gene: -; CDR3aa: CASGWRIRGDKNIQYF; CDR3nt: TGTGCTAGTGGTTGGCGGATCAGGGGAGACAAAAACATTCAGTACTTC
j_gene: TRBJ2-2; abundance: -; v_gene: TRBV9; d_gene: TRBD2; CDR3aa: CASSVGTSRNTGELFF; CDR3nt: TGTGCCAGCAGCGTAGGGACTAGCAGAAACACCGGGGAGCTGTTTTTT
j_gene: TRBJ2-3; abundance: -; v_gene: TRBV5-1; d_gene: -; CDR3aa: CASSLDTADTDTQYF; CDR3nt: TGCGCCAGCAGCTTGGATACAGCTGACACAGATACGCAGTATTTT
j_gene: TRBJ2-7; abundance: -; v_gene: TRBV5-4; d_gene: -; CDR3aa: CASSQKQGRAEQYF; CDR3nt: TGTGCCAGCAGCCAGAAGCAGGGGAGGGCCGAGCAGTACTTC
j_gene: TRBJ2-1; abundance: -; v_gene: TRBV7-9; d_gene: TRBD1; CDR3aa: CASSPSTGTGGSHYDEQFF; CDR3nt: TGTGCCAGCAGCCCCTCGACCGGGACAGGCGGCTCCCATTACGATGAGCAGTTCTTC
j_gene: TRBJ2-5; abundance: once; v_gene: TRBV5-4; d_gene: TRBD1; CDR3aa: CASSSIGTGQETQYF; CDR3nt: TGTGCCAGCAGCTCTATAGGGACAGGGCAAGAGACCCAGTACTTC
j_gene: TRBJ2-3; abundance: -; v_gene: TRBV6-5; d_gene: TRBD1; CDR3aa: CASRPGQAADTQYF; CDR3nt: TGTGCCAGCAGGCCGGGACAGGCTGCAGATACGCAGTATTTT
j_gene: TRBJ2-5; abundance: -; v_gene: TRBV29-1; d_gene: TRBD2; CDR3aa: CSVVRLAAEETQYF; CDR3nt: TGCAGCGTTGTCAGACTAGCAGCCGAAGAGACCCAGTACTTC
j_gene: TRBJ1-1; abundance: -; v_gene: TRBV5-4; d_gene: -; CDR3aa: CASSLRGGSTEAFF; CDR3nt: TGTGCCAGCAGCTTGAGGGGGGGTAGCACTGAAGCTTTCTTT
j_gene: TRBJ2-5; abundance: -; v_gene: TRBV5-6; d_gene: -; CDR3aa: CASSLGPGEPETQYF; CDR3nt: TGTGCCAGCAGCTTGGGGCCAGGGGAGCCAGAGACCCAGTACTTC
j_gene: TRBJ2-7; abundance: -; v_gene: TRBV7-8; d_gene: -; CDR3aa: CASSLLLSLEQYF; CDR3nt: TGTGCCAGCAGCTTGCTGCTAAGTCTCGAGCAGTACTTC
j_gene: TRBJ1-2; abundance: -; v_gene: TRBV6-6; d_gene: -; CDR3aa: CASSSGVGGNYGYTF; CDR3nt: TGTGCCAGCAGTTCAGGGGTAGGGGGTAACTATGGCTACACCTTC
j_gene: TRBJ1-1; abundance: few; v_gene: TRBV10-3; d_gene: -; CDR3aa: CAIRQGGDTEAFF; CDR3nt: TGTGCCATCAGACAGGGAGGGGACACTGAAGCTTTCTTT
j_gene: TRBJ2-7; abundance: -; v_gene: TRBV11-3; d_gene: -; CDR3aa: CASSNTYEQYF; CDR3nt: TGTGCCAGCAGCAATACCTACGAGCAGTACTTC
j_gene: TRBJ2-7; abundance: -; v_gene: TRBV7-3; d_gene: TRBD2; CDR3aa: CASSRSGGTYEQYF; CDR3nt: TGTGCCAGCAGCCGTAGCGGGGGAACTTACGAGCAGTACTTC
j_gene: TRBJ1-1; abundance: -; v_gene: TRBV7-9; d_gene: TRBD1; CDR3aa: CASSTRDREVGTEAFF; CDR3nt: TGTGCCAGCAGCACCCGGGACAGGGAAGTCGGCACTGAAGCTTTCTTT
j_gene: TRBJ2-5; abundance: -; v_gene: TRBV5-4; d_gene: -; CDR3aa: CASTAAAQETQYF; CDR3nt: TGTGCCAGCACGGCAGCGGCACAAGAGACCCAGTACTTC
j_gene: TRBJ2-5; abundance: -; v_gene: TRBV9; d_gene: -; CDR3aa: CASSVGAARETQYF; CDR3nt: TGTGCCAGCAGCGTAGGGGCTGCCCGGGAGACCCAGTACTTC
j_gene: TRBJ1-2; abundance: -; v_gene: TRBV5-1; d_gene: -; CDR3aa: CASSYRVEGGYTF; CDR3nt: TGCGCCAGCAGCTACAGGGTCGAGGGTGGCTACACCTTC
j_gene: TRBJ2-1; abundance: once; v_gene: TRBV10-1; d_gene: -; CDR3aa: CASSKRGLSYNEQFF; CDR3nt: TGCGCCAGCAGTAAAAGGGGTCTCTCCTACAATGAGCAGTTCTTC
j_gene: TRBJ2-1; abundance: -; v_gene: TRBV6-5; d_gene: -; CDR3aa: CASSTRVRGIF; CDR3nt: TGTGCCAGCAGTACCCGGGTCCGAGGGATCTTC